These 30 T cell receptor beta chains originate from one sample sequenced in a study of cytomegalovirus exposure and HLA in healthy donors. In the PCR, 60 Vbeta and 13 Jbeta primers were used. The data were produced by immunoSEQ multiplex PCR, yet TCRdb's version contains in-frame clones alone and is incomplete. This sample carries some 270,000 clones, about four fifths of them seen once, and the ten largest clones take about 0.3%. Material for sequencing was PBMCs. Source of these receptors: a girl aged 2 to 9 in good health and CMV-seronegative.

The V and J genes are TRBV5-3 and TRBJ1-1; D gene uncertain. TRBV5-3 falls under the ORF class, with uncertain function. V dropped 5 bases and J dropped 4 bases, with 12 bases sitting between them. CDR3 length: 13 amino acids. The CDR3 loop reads CARRDLRGTEAFF. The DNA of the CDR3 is TGTGCCAGAAGGGATCTCCGCGGCACTGAAGCTTTCTTT.

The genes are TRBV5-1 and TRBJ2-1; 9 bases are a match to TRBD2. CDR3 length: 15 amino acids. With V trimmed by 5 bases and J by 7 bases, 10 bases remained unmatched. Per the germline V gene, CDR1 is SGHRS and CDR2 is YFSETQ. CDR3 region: CASRTRTSEINEQFF. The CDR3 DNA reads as TGCGCCAGCAGAACGCGGACTAGCGAGATAAATGAGCAGTTCTTC.

CDR3 sequence reads: CASSAGVFPTYEQYF. The CDR3 DNA is TGTGCCAGCAGCGCGGGGGTATTTCCCACCTACGAGCAGTACTTC. The chain carries TRBV9 and TRBJ2-5; D possibly corresponds to TRBD2 (6 bases). The DNA end is a closer match to TRBJ2-7, so the J assignment may be wrong. This CDR3 spans 15 amino acids. Per germline, CDR1 SGDLS and CDR2 YYNGEE.

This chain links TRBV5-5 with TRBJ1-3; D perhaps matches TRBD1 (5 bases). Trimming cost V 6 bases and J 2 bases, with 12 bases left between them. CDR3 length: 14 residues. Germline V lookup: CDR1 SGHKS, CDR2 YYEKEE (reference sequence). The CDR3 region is CASTKTEAGNTIYF. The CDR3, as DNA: TGTGCCAGCACTAAGACAGAAGCTGGAAACACCATATATTTT.

CDR3 nucleotides: TGTGCCAGCAGTGGTACGGTTTCACCCCTCCACTTT. Its translation is CASSGTVSPLHF. The J gene is TRBJ1-6, the V gene TRBV25-1; D ambiguous. The germline gives CDR1 MGHDK, CDR2 SYGVNS. The V end was cut by 4 bases, the J end by 9 bases, with 7 bases between. The CDR3 length is 12 residues.

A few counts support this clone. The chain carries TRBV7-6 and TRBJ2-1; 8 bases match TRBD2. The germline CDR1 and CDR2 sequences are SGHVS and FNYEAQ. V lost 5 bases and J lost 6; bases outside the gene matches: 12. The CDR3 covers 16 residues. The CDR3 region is CASSAAGLAGFNEQFF. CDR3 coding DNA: TGTGCCAGCAGCGCAGCTGGGCTAGCGGGTTTCAATGAGCAGTTCTTC. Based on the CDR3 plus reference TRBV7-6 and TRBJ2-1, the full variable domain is GAGVSQSPRYKVTKRGQDVALRCDPISGHVSLYWYRQALGQGPEFLTYFNYEAQQDKSGLPNDRFSAERPEGSISTLTIQRTEQRDSAMYRCASSAAGLAGFNEQFFGPGTRLTVL.

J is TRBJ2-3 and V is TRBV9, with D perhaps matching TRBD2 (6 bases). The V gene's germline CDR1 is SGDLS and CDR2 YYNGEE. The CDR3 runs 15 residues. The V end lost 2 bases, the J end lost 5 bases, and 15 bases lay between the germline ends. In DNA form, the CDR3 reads TGTGCCAGCAGCGTTAGCGGAGAACCTGGAGATACGCAGTATTTT. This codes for CASSVSGEPGDTQYF. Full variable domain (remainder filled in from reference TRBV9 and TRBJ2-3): DSGVTQTPKHLITATGQRVTLRCSPRSGDLSVYWYQQSLDQGLQFLIQYYNGEERAKGNILERFSAQQFPDLHSELNLSSLELGDSALYFCASSVSGEPGDTQYFGPGTRLTVL.

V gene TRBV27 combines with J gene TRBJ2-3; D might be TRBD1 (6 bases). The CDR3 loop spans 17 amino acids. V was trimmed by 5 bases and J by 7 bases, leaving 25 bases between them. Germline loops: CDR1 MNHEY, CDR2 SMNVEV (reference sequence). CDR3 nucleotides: TGTGCCAGCAGTCCCTCCCTACAGGGAATTTGGAGAAATACGCAGTATTTT. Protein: CASSPSLQGIWRNTQYF.

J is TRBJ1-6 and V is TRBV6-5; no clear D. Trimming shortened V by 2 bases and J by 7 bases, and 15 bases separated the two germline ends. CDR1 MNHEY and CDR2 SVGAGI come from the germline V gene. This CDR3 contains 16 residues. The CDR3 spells CASSYEGLDLNSPLHF. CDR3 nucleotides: TGTGCCAGCAGTTACGAGGGCTTAGATTTGAATTCACCCCTCCACTTT.

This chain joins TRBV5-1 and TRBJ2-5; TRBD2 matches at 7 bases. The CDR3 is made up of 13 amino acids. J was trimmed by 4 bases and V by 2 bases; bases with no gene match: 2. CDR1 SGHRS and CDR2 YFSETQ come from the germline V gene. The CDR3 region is CASSFQRGETQYF. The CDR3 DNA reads TGCGCCAGCAGCTTCCAGCGGGGAGAGACCCAGTACTTC.

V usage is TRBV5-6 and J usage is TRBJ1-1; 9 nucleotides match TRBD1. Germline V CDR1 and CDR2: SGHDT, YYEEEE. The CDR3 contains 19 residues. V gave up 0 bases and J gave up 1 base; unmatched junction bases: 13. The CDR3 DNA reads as TGTGCCAGCAGCTTGGACACAGACCGGGACAGGGTAGAGAACACTGAAGCTTTCTTT. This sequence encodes CASSLDTDRDRVENTEAFF.

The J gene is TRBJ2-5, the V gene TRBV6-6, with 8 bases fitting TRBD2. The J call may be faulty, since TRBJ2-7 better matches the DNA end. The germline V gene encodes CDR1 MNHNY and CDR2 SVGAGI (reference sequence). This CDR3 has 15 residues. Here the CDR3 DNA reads TGTGCCAGCAGCCTGCGGGGGGCCCTCTCCTACGAGCAGTACTTC. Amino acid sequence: CASSLRGALSYEQYF.

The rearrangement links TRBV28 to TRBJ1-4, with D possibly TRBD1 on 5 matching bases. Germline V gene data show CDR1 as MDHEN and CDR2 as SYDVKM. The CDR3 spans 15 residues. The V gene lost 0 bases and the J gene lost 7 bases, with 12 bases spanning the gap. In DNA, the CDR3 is TGTGCCAGCAGTTTATGGAAGGGGTGGGGTGAAAAACTGTTTTTT. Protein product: CASSLWKGWGEKLFF.

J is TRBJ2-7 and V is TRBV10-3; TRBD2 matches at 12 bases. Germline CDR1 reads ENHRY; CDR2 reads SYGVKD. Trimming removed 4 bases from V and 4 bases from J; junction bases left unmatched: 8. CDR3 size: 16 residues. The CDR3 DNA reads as TGTGCCATCAGTGTGGGAGGACTAGCGGGGCTGTACGAGCAGTACTTC. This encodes CAISVGGLAGLYEQYF.

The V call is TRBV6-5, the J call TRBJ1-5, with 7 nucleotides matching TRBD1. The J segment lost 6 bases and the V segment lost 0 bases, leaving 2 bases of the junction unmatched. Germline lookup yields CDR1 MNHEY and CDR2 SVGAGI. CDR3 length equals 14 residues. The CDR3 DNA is TGTGCCAGCAGTTACTCCAGGGGGAGTCAGCCCCAGCATTTT. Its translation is CASSYSRGSQPQHF.

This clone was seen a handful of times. The DNA for the CDR3 is TGTGCCAGCAGTCACTACATGGGGCCAACTAATGAAAAACTGTTTTTT. Amino acid sequence: CASSHYMGPTNEKLFF. The chain couples TRBV6-6 to TRBJ1-4, with D possibly TRBD1 on 5 matching bases. V lost 5 bases and J lost 0, with 13 bases in between. Germline lookup yields CDR1 MNHNY and CDR2 SVGAGI (reference sequence). The CDR3 consists of 16 residues.

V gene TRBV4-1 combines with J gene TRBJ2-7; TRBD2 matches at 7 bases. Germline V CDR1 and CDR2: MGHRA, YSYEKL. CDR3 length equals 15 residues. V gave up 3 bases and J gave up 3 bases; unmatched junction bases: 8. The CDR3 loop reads CASSQLGGVYYEQYF. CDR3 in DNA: TGCGCCAGCAGCCAGCTGGGGGGGGTGTACTACGAGCAGTACTTC.

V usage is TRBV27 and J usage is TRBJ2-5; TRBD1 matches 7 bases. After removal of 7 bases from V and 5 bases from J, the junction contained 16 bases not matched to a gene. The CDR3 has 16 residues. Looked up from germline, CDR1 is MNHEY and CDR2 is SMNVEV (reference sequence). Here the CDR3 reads CASTTRRTGSMETQYF. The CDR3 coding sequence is TGTGCCAGCACCACCCGACGGACAGGATCCATGGAGACCCAGTACTTC.

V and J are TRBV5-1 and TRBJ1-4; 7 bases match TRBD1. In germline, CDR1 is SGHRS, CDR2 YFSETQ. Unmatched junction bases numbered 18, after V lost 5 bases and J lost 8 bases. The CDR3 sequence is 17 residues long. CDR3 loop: CASSWDSGIPKGEKLFF. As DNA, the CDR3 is TGCGCCAGCAGTTGGGACAGCGGAATCCCGAAGGGGGAAAAACTGTTTTTT.

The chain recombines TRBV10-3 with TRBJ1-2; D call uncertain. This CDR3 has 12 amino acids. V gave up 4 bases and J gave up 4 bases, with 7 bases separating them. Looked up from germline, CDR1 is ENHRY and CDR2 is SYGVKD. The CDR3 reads CAISVTGYGYTF. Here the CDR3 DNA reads TGTGCCATCAGTGTCACGGGCTATGGCTACACCTTC.

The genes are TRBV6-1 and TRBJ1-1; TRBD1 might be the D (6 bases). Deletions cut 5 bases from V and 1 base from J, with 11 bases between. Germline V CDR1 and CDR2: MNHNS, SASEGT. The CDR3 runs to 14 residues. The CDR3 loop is CASSQKQGNTEAFF. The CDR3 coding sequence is TGTGCCAGCAGTCAAAAACAGGGGAACACTGAAGCTTTCTTT.

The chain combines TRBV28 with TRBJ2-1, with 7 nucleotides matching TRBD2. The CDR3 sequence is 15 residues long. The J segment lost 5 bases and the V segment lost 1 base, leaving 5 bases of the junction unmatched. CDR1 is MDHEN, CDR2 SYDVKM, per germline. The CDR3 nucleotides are TGTGCCAGCAGTTTATTTGCTAGCGGTAACAATGAGCAGTTCTTC. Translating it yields CASSLFASGNNEQFF. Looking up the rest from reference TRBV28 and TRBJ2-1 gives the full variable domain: DVKVTQSSRYLVKRTGEKVFLECVQDMDHENMFWYRQDPGLGLRLIYFSYDVKMKEKGDIPEGYSVSREKKERFSLILESASTNQTSMYLCASSLFASGNNEQFFGPGTRLTVL.

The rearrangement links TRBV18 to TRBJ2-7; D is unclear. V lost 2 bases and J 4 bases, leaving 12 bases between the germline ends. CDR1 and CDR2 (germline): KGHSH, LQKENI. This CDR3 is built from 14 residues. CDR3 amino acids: CASSPYAPSYEQYF. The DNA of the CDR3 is TGTGCCAGCTCACCATATGCCCCTAGTTACGAGCAGTACTTC.

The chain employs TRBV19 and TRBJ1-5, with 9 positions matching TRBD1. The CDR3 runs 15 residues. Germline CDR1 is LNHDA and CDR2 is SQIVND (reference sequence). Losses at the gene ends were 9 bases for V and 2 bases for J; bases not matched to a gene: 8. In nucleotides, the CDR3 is TGTGCCAGCACCACAGGGGGCGATGGCAATCAGCCCCAGCATTTT. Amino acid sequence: CASTTGGDGNQPQHF. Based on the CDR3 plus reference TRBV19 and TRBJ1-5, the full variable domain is DGGITQSPKYLFRKEGQNVTLSCEQNLNHDAMYWYRQDPGQGLRLIYYSQIVNDFQKGDIAEGYSVSREKKESFPLTVTSAQKNPTAFYLCASTTGGDGNQPQHFGDGTRLSIL.

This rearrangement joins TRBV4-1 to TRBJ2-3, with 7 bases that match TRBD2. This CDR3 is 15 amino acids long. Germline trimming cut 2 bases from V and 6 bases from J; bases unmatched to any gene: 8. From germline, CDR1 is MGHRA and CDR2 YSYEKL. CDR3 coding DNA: TGCGCCAGCAGCCAAAAGGGAGGGTTAAAGGATACGCAGTATTTT. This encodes CASSQKGGLKDTQYF.

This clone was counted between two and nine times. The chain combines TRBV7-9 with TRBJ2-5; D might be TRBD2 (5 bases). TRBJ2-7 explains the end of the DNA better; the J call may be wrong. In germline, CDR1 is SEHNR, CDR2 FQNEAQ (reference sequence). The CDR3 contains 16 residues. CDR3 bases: TGTGCCAGCAGCCACGGCTCGGGAACTAGTGCTTACGAGCAGTACTTC. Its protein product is CASSHGSGTSAYEQYF.

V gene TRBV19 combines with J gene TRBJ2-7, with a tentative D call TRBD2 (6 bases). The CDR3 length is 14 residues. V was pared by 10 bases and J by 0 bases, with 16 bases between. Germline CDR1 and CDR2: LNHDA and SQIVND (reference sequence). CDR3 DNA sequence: TGTGCCACCCGAAAGGAGGGCCTCTCCTACGAGCAGTACTTC. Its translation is CATRKEGLSYEQYF.

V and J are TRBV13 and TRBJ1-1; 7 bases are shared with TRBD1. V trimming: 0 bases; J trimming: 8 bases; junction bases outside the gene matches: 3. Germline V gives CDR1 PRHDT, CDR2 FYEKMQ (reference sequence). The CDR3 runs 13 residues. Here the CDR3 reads CASSLGRGPEAFF. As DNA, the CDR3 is TGTGCCAGCAGCTTAGGTAGGGGGCCCGAAGCTTTCTTT.

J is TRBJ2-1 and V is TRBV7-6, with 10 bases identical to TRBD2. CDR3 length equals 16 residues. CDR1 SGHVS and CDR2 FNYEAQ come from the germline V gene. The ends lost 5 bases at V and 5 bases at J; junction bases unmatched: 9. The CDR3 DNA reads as TGTGCCAGCAGCCCTACTAGCGGGATACGTCACAATGAGCAGTTCTTC. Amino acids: CASSPTSGIRHNEQFF. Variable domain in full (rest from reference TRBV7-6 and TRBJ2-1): GAGVSQSPRYKVTKRGQDVALRCDPISGHVSLYWYRQALGQGPEFLTYFNYEAQQDKSGLPNDRFSAERPEGSISTLTIQRTEQRDSAMYRCASSPTSGIRHNEQFFGPGTRLTVL.

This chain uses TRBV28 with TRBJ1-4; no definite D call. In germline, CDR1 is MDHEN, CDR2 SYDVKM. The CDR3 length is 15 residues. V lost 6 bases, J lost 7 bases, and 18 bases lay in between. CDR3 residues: CASRSLAFSVEKLFF. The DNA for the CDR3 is TGTGCCAGCAGAAGTCTGGCCTTTTCAGTTGAAAAACTGTTTTTT. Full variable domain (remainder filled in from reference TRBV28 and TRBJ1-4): DVKVTQSSRYLVKRTGEKVFLECVQDMDHENMFWYRQDPGLGLRLIYFSYDVKMKEKGDIPEGYSVSREKKERFSLILESASTNQTSMYLCASRSLAFSVEKLFFGSGTQLSVL.